This T cell receptor (beta chain) was recovered during a study of PD-1 blockade in classical Hodgkin lymphoma. Each of the patients experienced relapse following autologous stem cell transplantation, and their brentuximab vedotin exposure differed. Best response was recorded as complete response, partial response or progressive disease. Whole-study results and caveats: TCR diversity at baseline was reported to be reduced in newly diagnosed patients relative to healthy donors.

This clone has only a few counts. Its antigen is still unknown. Germline CDR1 MNHEY, CDR2 SVGAGI. The CDR3 contains 15 residues. Trimming stripped 3 bases from V and 3 bases from J, with 12 bases between. The repertoire was sequenced with immunoSEQ multiplex PCR; TCRdb's copy has only in-frame clones and lacks some. Of nearly 100,000 clones listed, roughly 88% are singletons. This specimen was peripheral blood mononuclear cells (PBMCs), taken at baseline. This chain links TRBV6-5 with TRBJ2-1, with D uncertain. The source of this sequence is a human donor with classical Hodgkin lymphoma. This CDR3 is CASSYHVTGYNEQFF. The CDR3 bases are TGTGCCAGCAGTTATCATGTAACGGGCTACAATGAGCAGTTCTTC.